Shown below are 8 T cell receptor beta chains from a single sample sequenced in a study of identical twins. In TCRdb, the 5' RACE reads were re-called with MiXCR into one record per CDR3 protein. The table lists hundreds of thousands of distinct CDR3 sequences, 8.5% to 9.5% of them singletons. This sample also appeared in a second study, on yellow fever vaccine responses in identical twins.

Sequenced sample: PBMCs. These TCRs come from a woman in her late teens or twenties in good health.

This clonotype was detected ten times or more. The chain joins TRBV5-4 to TRBJ2-5, with 8 bases lining up with TRBD2. Germline V gene sequence: CDR1 SGHNT, CDR2 YYREEE (reference sequence). The CDR3 sequence is 16 residues long. V dropped 4 bases and J dropped 3; count of bases not matched to a gene: 11. For the CDR3, the DNA is TGTGCCAGCAGCGTCGGGGGGGCGCAATTTAAAGAGACCCAGTACTTC. Translating gives CASSVGGAQFKETQYF.

In this sample, this clonotype turned up a few times. This chain connects TRBV28 to TRBJ2-1, with a weak D call TRBD1 (5 bases). CDR3 length equals 14 residues. V shed 6 bases and J shed 9 bases, with 18 bases lying between them. Germline loops: CDR1 MDHEN, CDR2 SYDVKM. The chain's CDR3 is CASSRPGQLGEQFF. The CDR3 nucleotides are TGTGCCAGCAGCCGCCCCGGACAACTCGGTGAGCAGTTCTTC.

This clonotype was seen a handful of times. This rearrangement joins TRBV6-5 to TRBJ1-1; D may be TRBD1 (5 bases). The CDR3 length is 15 residues. Germline V gene lookup returns CDR1 MNHEY and CDR2 SVGAGI. Trimming left V 0 bases short and J 4 bases short, with 12 bases between. The CDR3 nucleotides are TGTGCCAGCAGTTACTCACCAGGGAGCGGCACTGAAGCTTTCTTT. Amino acid sequence: CASSYSPGSGTEAFF.

The rearrangement uses TRBV11-3 and TRBJ2-5, with 12 positions matching TRBD2. Trimming at V came to 4 bases and at J to 3 bases, leaving 21 bases not matched to a gene. The CDR3 is 21 residues long. CDR1 is SGHNT and CDR2 is YENEEA in the germline V gene. Here the CDR3 reads CASSSRFKITGTSGREETQYF. In DNA form, the CDR3 reads TGTGCCAGCAGCTCCCGATTTAAAATTACTGGGACTAGCGGGCGCGAAGAGACCCAGTACTTC.

The chain couples TRBV9 to TRBJ2-1; D remains ambiguous. The CDR3 covers 15 residues. The V end lost 0 bases, the J end lost 2 bases, and 9 bases lay between the germline ends. Per germline, CDR1 SGDLS and CDR2 YYNGEE. CDR3 sequence (DNA): TGTGCCAGCAGCGTAGGTCCCCAGCCCTACAATGAGCAGTTCTTC. Translating it yields CASSVGPQPYNEQFF.

Many counts were recorded for this clonotype. The rearrangement joins TRBV4-1 to TRBJ2-1; 10 bases match TRBD2. This CDR3 contains 16 residues. The trim removed 1 base at V and 4 bases at J, leaving 4 bases unmatched. Germline V gives CDR1 MGHRA, CDR2 YSYEKL. The CDR3 region is CASSQVGTSAYNEQFF. As DNA, the CDR3 is TGCGCCAGCAGCCAAGTCGGGACTAGCGCGTACAATGAGCAGTTCTTC.

This chain joins TRBV18 and TRBJ2-4; no definite D call. V lost 0 bases to trimming and J lost 5 bases, with 8 bases between them. The CDR3 runs to 14 residues. The germline CDR1 and CDR2 sequences are KGHSH and LQKENI. In DNA form, the CDR3 reads TGTGCCAGCTCACCACCCTCTTTGGAAAACATTCAGTACTTC. As protein: CASSPPSLENIQYF.

This clonotype came up a few times. The chain recombines TRBV5-1 with TRBJ1-6; the match to TRBD1 covers 7 bases. Looked up from germline, CDR1 is SGHRS and CDR2 is YFSETQ. Trimming took 6 bases from V and 7 from J; bases not matched to a gene: 10. The CDR3 sequence is 15 residues long. CDR3 nucleotide sequence: TGCGCCAGCACCCCACAGGGGAAGGGCAATTCACCCCTCCACTTT. Residues: CASTPQGKGNSPLHF.